The T cell receptor beta chain described here comes from a study of cytomegalovirus exposure and HLA in healthy donors. V was clipped by 6 bases and J by 2 bases, with 15 bases between them. CDR3 size: 15 residues. In germline, CDR1 is SGHRS, CDR2 YFSETQ. This PCR relied on a set of 60 Vbeta primers and 13 Jbeta primers. Produced via immunoSEQ multiplex PCR; TCRdb's table is partial and in-frame only. The sample lists around 170,000 clones, about 85% occurring once. The chain carries TRBV5-1 and TRBJ2-1; TRBD2 might be the D (5 bases). The clonotype comes from a girl between 10 and 17 years old in good health and CMV-seropositive. The sequenced sample consisted of PBMCs. The CDR3: CASTLRGPPYNEQFF. The CDR3 nucleotides read TGCGCCAGCACCCTCAGAGGGCCCCCCTACAATGAGCAGTTCTTC.